Listed here are 32 T cell receptor beta chains from one sample, sequenced in a study of post-analysis software for immune sequencing data. Study observations and caveats: Roughly 5 TRBV segments, TRBV5-6, TRBV5-1 and TRBV20-1 among them, were found more frequent in patients than controls.

TCR beta libraries were prepared from cDNA with unique molecular identifiers. Each CDR3 protein gets one entry after TCRdb re-called the PCR reads with MiXCR. The sample has about 820,000 distinct CDR3 sequences, roughly half seen once. Their antigens remain unidentified. The sample consisted of blood. These receptors originate from a girl aged 5 to 17 with multiple sclerosis.

The V call is TRBV5-1, the J call TRBJ2-2; no definite D call. The V end was cut by 0 bases, the J end by 2 bases, with 5 bases between. Germline lookup yields CDR1 SGHRS and CDR2 YFSETQ. CDR3 size: 14 residues. The CDR3 loop reads CASSLEFNTGELFF. The CDR3 DNA follows: TGCGCCAGCAGCTTGGAGTTCAACACCGGGGAGCTGTTTTTT.

The J gene is TRBJ2-7, the V gene TRBV7-2; tentatively, D is TRBD1 (5 bases). Trimming took off 4 bases at V and 3 bases at J, with 10 bases between the two ends. The CDR3 spans 13 residues. CDR1 and CDR2 (germline): SGHTA, FQGNSA. Here the CDR3 reads CASSYDRHYEQYF. The CDR3 bases are TGTGCCAGCAGCTACGACAGACACTACGAGCAGTACTTC.

The V gene is TRBV12-3 or TRBV12-4, the J gene TRBJ2-5, with D unresolved. Between the trimmed V and J ends, which lost 2 bases and 0 bases, there was a span of 7 bases. The CDR3 runs to 14 residues. The CDR3 DNA reads as TGTGCCAGCAGTTTACTGCAGTACCAAGAGACCCAGTACTTC. Its translation: CASSLLQYQETQYF.

On this clonotype: The junction and the germline gene differ at one end; a read error may be behind it. This sequence joins TRBV20-1 and TRBJ2-3; TRBD2 agrees at 7 bases. This CDR3 contains 15 residues. Germline-derived CDR1 and CDR2 are DFQATT and SNEGSKA (reference sequence). The CDR3 DNA is TGCAGTGCTAGAGGCGGGGGAGTAGGACCAGATATGCAGTATTTT. As protein: CSARGGGVGPDMQYF.

The chain uses TRBV10-3 and TRBJ1-2; perhaps TRBD1 as D (5 bases). This CDR3 has 15 amino acids. CDR1 ENHRY and CDR2 SYGVKD come from the germline V gene. Trimming removed 2 bases at V and 4 bases at J, with 14 bases between. The CDR3 loop reads CAISETARASYGYTF. The DNA of the CDR3 is TGTGCCATCAGTGAGACGGCCAGGGCCTCCTATGGCTACACCTTC.

This chain links TRBV3-1 with TRBJ1-1; tentative D call: TRBD1 (5 bases). V was trimmed by 5 bases and J by 0 bases, leaving 16 bases between them. The CDR3 is 16 residues long. Germline lookup yields CDR1 LGHDT and CDR2 YNNKEL (reference sequence). The CDR3 DNA follows: TGTGCCAGCAGCTTGTTGAGGGGCACCATGAACACTGAAGCTTTCTTT. It codes for CASSLLRGTMNTEAFF. Full variable domain (missing parts from reference TRBV3-1 and TRBJ1-1): DTAVSQTPKYLVTQMGNDKSIKCEQNLGHDTMYWYKQDSKKFLKIMFSYNNKELIINETVPNRFSPKSPDKAHLNLHINSLELGDSAVYFCASSLLRGTMNTEAFFGQGTRLTVV.

CDR3 amino acids: CASSLQPYHTDTQYF. The CDR3 DNA reads as TGCGCCAGCAGCTTGCAGCCATACCACACAGATACGCAGTATTTT. The chain links TRBV5-1 to TRBJ2-3; D gene ambiguous. Germline CDR1 SGHRS, CDR2 YFSETQ. The ends were cut back, 1 base at V and 2 bases at J, with 11 bases in the middle. The CDR3 runs to 15 residues.

The V and J genes are TRBV6-2 or TRBV6-3 and TRBJ1-1; the match to TRBD1 covers 9 bases. The trim removed 2 bases at V and 5 bases at J, leaving 3 bases unmatched. Per the germline V gene, CDR1 is MNHEY and CDR2 is SVGEGT. The CDR3 is 14 amino acids. The DNA for the CDR3 is TGTGCCAGCAGTTACGTGACAGGGGGGACTGAAGCTTTCTTT. This encodes CASSYVTGGTEAFF.

This clonotype showed up just a few times. This sequence joins TRBV5-5 and TRBJ2-5; D might be TRBD2 (5 bases). V lost 1 base, J lost 2 bases, and 12 bases lay in between. Germline V CDR1 and CDR2: SGHKS, YYEKEE (reference sequence). The CDR3 covers 15 residues. The DNA for the CDR3 is TGTGCCAGCAGCTTGAGGAGGACTCGACAAGAGACCCAGTACTTC. Protein sequence: CASSLRRTRQETQYF.

This clonotype was counted only a few times. CDR3 DNA: TGTGCCAGCAGCCAAGTAGGGCCCTATGGCTACACCTTC. Translating gives CASSQVGPYGYTF. The V call is TRBV14, the J call TRBJ1-2; no clear D gene. Germline CDR1 reads SGHDN; CDR2 reads FVKESK. Trimming cost V 1 base and J 4 bases, with 7 bases left between them. The CDR3 runs 13 residues.

The chain uses TRBV15 and TRBJ2-1, with D possibly matching TRBD1 (6 bases). V was trimmed by 0 bases and J by 0 bases, leaving 15 bases between them. CDR3 length: 18 residues. CDR1 is LNHNV and CDR2 is YYDKDF in the germline V gene (reference sequence). In DNA form, the CDR3 reads TGTGCCACCAGCAGAGAAGGTCCCAGGGGAAGCTCCTACAATGAGCAGTTCTTC. This gives the protein CATSREGPRGSSYNEQFF. The full variable domain, in which reference TRBV15 and TRBJ2-1 provide the parts outside the CDR3, is DAMVIQNPRYQVTQFGKPVTLSCSQTLNHNVMYWYQQKSSQAPKLLFHYYDKDFNNEADTPDNFQSRRPNTSFCFLDIRSPGLGDTAMYLCATSREGPRGSSYNEQFFGPGTRLTVL.

This clonotype occurred a few times. The chain carries TRBV9 and TRBJ2-1, with 11 bases fitting TRBD1. The germline V gene has CDR1 SGDLS and CDR2 YYNGEE. The CDR3 covers 16 residues. V was pared by 3 bases and J by 2 bases, with 4 bases of the junction left unmatched. CDR3 sequence (DNA): TGTGCCAGCAGCGCATGGGGACAGGGGGCCTACAATGAGCAGTTCTTC. It yields the protein CASSAWGQGAYNEQFF.

The V call is TRBV10-3, the J call TRBJ2-1, with D perhaps matching TRBD2 (6 bases). This CDR3 has 13 amino acids. Trimming stripped 10 bases from V and 0 bases from J, with 10 bases between. CDR1 is ENHRY and CDR2 is SYGVKD in the germline V gene. The CDR3 region has the DNA TGTGCCACCCTTAGCGGCTCCTACAATGAGCAGTTCTTC. It translates to CATLSGSYNEQFF.

This clonotype has only a few counts. This chain uses TRBV7-8 with TRBJ2-2, with D hard to call. The V gene's germline CDR1 is SGHVS and CDR2 FQNEAQ. The CDR3 is 14 amino acids. The ends were cut back, 0 bases at V and 2 bases at J, with 4 bases in the middle. CDR3 coding DNA: TGTGCCAGCAGCTTAGCACCAAACACCGGGGAGCTGTTTTTT. Its translation is CASSLAPNTGELFF.

The genes are TRBV14 and TRBJ1-2; TRBD1 matches at 7 bases. Trimming took 5 bases from V and 5 from J; bases not matched to a gene: 5. The CDR3 is 13 residues long. CDR1 and CDR2 (germline): SGHDN, FVKESK. The CDR3, as DNA: TGTGCCAGCAGCTACAGGGGAACATATGGCTACACCTTC. It encodes CASSYRGTYGYTF.

This chain joins TRBV6-5 and TRBJ1-5; TRBD1 might be the D (6 bases). Trimming took 6 bases from V and 9 from J, leaving 18 bases between them. This CDR3 is built from 14 residues. In germline, CDR1 is MNHEY, CDR2 SVGAGI. CDR3: CASRRTVAGWPQHF. The DNA for the CDR3 is TGTGCCAGCAGGCGGACAGTCGCAGGGTGGCCCCAGCATTTT.

The chain is built from TRBV14 and TRBJ2-1; TRBD1 matches at 7 bases. J gave up 3 bases and V 0 bases, and 5 bases lay outside the gene matches. Per the germline V gene, CDR1 is SGHDN and CDR2 is FVKESK. The length of the CDR3 is 16 residues. CDR3 sequence: CASSQDRTGYYNEQFF. CDR3 nucleotide sequence: TGTGCCAGCAGCCAAGATCGGACAGGCTACTACAATGAGCAGTTCTTC.

This clonotype was seen more than once but under ten times. V usage is TRBV29-1 and J usage is TRBJ1-2; D unresolved. The CDR3 covers 12 residues. Deletions cut 3 bases from V and 3 bases from J, with 8 bases between. CDR1 and CDR2 (germline): SQVTM, ANQGSEA. This CDR3 reads CSVDPHHYGYTF. The CDR3 coding sequence is TGCAGCGTTGATCCCCACCACTATGGCTACACCTTC.

V usage is TRBV11-2 and J usage is TRBJ2-1; no firm D call. V was trimmed by 5 bases and J by 0 bases, leaving 11 bases between them. Germline loops: CDR1 SGHAT, CDR2 FQNNGV. This CDR3 comprises 15 residues. The CDR3 DNA follows: TGTGCCAGCAGCCAGACGGCTAGCTCCTACAATGAGCAGTTCTTC. It specifies CASSQTASSYNEQFF. Complete variable domain (other parts from reference TRBV11-2 and TRBJ2-1): EAGVAQSPRYKIIEKRQSVAFWCNPISGHATLYWYQQILGQGPKLLIQFQNNGVVDDSQLPKDRFSAERLKGVDSTLKIQPAKLEDSAVYLCASSQTASSYNEQFFGPGTRLTVL.

This clonotype was seen a handful of times. This chain joins TRBV5-1 and TRBJ2-1, with TRBD2 matching 7 bases. V was pared by 1 base and J by 7 bases, with 8 bases of the junction left unmatched. CDR3 length equals 15 residues. Germline V gene lookup returns CDR1 SGHRS and CDR2 YFSETQ. The CDR3 bases are TGCGCCAGCAGCTTGTCGGGGAGGGCCGTAAATGAGCAGTTCTTC. This codes for CASSLSGRAVNEQFF.

Concerning this clonotype itself: The junction differs from germline at one of its ends, possibly a read error. The chain has TRBV4-2 and TRBJ2-5; D possibly corresponds to TRBD1 (5 bases). Germline-derived CDR1 and CDR2 are LGHNA and YNFKEQ. The CDR3 spans 17 residues. As DNA, the CDR3 is TGTGCCAGCAGACAAGCCCGCGACAGTACCAAGGGAGAGACCCAGTACTTC. Translated: CASRQARDSTKGETQYF.

The table lists this clonotype with a few counts. Here the CDR3 reads CASSFSGGASTDTQYF. CDR3 nucleotides: TGTGCCAGCAGCTTCTCGGGAGGAGCTAGCACAGATACGCAGTATTTT. The chain has TRBV7-2 and TRBJ2-3; 7 bases fit TRBD2. The CDR3 is 16 residues long. CDR1 and CDR2 from the germline V gene are SGHTA and FQGNSA. Germline trimming cut 3 bases from V and 0 bases from J; bases unmatched to any gene: 6.

J is TRBJ2-1 and V is TRBV9, with 7 bases matching TRBD1. The V gene's germline CDR1 is SGDLS and CDR2 YYNGEE. Trimming at V came to 4 bases and at J to 2 bases, leaving 6 bases not matched to a gene. CDR3 length: 15 residues. CDR3 in DNA: TGTGCCAGCAGCATCCGGGACAGCCCCTACAATGAGCAGTTCTTC. Its translation: CASSIRDSPYNEQFF.

The chain couples TRBV5-1 to TRBJ1-2; D remains ambiguous. V lost 4 bases and J 4 bases, leaving 17 bases between the germline ends. Germline V gives CDR1 SGHRS, CDR2 YFSETQ. This CDR3 contains 15 residues. Here the CDR3 reads CASSPESGEIYGYTF. The CDR3 bases are TGCGCCAGCAGCCCGGAGTCGGGAGAGATCTATGGCTACACCTTC.

This clonotype was seen a few times. The rearrangement uses TRBV29-1 and TRBJ2-7, with D possibly TRBD1 on 5 matching bases. CDR1 SQVTM and CDR2 ANQGSEA come from the germline V gene. Trimming cost V 4 bases and J 5 bases, with 9 bases left between them. The CDR3 loop spans 11 amino acids. This chain's CDR3 is CSVGYRNEQYF. Written as DNA, the CDR3 is TGCAGCGTTGGATACAGGAACGAGCAGTACTTC.

The chain recombines TRBV3-1 with TRBJ2-1; a weak D match, TRBD1 (7 bases). V lost 4 bases and J 9 bases, leaving 22 bases between the germline ends. This CDR3 spans 16 amino acids. The germline V gene encodes CDR1 LGHDT and CDR2 YNNKEL (reference sequence). The CDR3 DNA sequence: TGTGCCAGCAGCCCAGGGGGGAGCTTCCGAGAGGGTGAGCAGTTCTTC. It translates to CASSPGGSFREGEQFF.

This clonotype was found once. The V gene is TRBV28, the J gene TRBJ2-7; perhaps D is TRBD1 or TRBD2 (6 bases each). The V gene lost 5 bases and the J gene lost 6 bases, with 20 bases spanning the gap. The CDR3 is made up of 15 amino acids. CDR1 and CDR2 (germline): MDHEN, SYDVKM. CDR3 loop: CASSPTPVGGPEQYF. CDR3 sequence (DNA): TGTGCCAGCAGTCCGACTCCCGTCGGGGGCCCCGAGCAGTACTTC.

The V and J genes are TRBV6-1 and TRBJ2-5, with D possibly matching TRBD2 (7 bases). The CDR3 runs 16 residues. Per germline, CDR1 MNHNS and CDR2 SASEGT. V lost 2 bases and J lost 5, with 18 bases in between. This CDR3 is CASSERSGGWPETQYF. Written as DNA, the CDR3 is TGTGCCAGCAGTGAACGATCGGGGGGCTGGCCGGAGACCCAGTACTTC.

V gene TRBV14 combines with J gene TRBJ2-1, with 13 positions matching TRBD2. Germline lookup yields CDR1 SGHDN and CDR2 FVKESK. This CDR3 comprises 18 residues. V gave up 4 bases and J gave up 9 bases; unmatched junction bases: 15. The CDR3 DNA reads as TGTGCCAGCAGCCCGCTGGGCCGATGGACTAGCGGGAGAAGTGAGCAGTTCTTC. This encodes CASSPLGRWTSGRSEQFF. Full variable domain (rest looked up from reference TRBV14 and TRBJ2-1): EAGVTQFPSHSVIEKGQTVTLRCDPISGHDNLYWYRRVMGKEIKFLLHFVKESKQDESGMPNNRFLAERTGGTYSTLKVQPAELEDSGVYFCASSPLGRWTSGRSEQFFGPGTRLTVL.

The genes are TRBV7-9 and TRBJ2-6; a weak D match, TRBD2 (6 bases). There are 15 residues in the CDR3. Trimming shortened V by 5 bases and J by 4 bases, and 12 bases separated the two germline ends. The germline V gene has CDR1 SEHNR and CDR2 FQNEAQ (reference sequence). The CDR3 is CASSRGVLGANVLTF. CDR3 in DNA: TGTGCCAGCAGCCGCGGGGTACTGGGGGCCAACGTCCTGACTTTC.

CDR3 in amino acids: CATSDVGTYGYTF. In DNA form, the CDR3 reads TGTGCCACCAGCGATGTGGGGACCTATGGCTACACCTTC. This chain uses TRBV15 with TRBJ1-2; perhaps TRBD1 as D (5 bases). The germline V and J ends were trimmed by 5 bases and 4 bases, with 11 bases remaining between them. The CDR3 covers 13 residues. Germline-derived CDR1 and CDR2 are LNHNV and YYDKDF (reference sequence).

The chain carries TRBV29-1 and TRBJ1-2, with D possibly being TRBD1 (5 bases). The V end lost 2 bases, the J end lost 6 bases, and 10 bases lay between the germline ends. Germline lookup yields CDR1 SQVTM and CDR2 ANQGSEA. The CDR3 is 12 amino acids. CDR3 coding DNA: TGCAGCGTTGAAAACAGGATTGATGGCTACACCTTC. Translation gives CSVENRIDGYTF.